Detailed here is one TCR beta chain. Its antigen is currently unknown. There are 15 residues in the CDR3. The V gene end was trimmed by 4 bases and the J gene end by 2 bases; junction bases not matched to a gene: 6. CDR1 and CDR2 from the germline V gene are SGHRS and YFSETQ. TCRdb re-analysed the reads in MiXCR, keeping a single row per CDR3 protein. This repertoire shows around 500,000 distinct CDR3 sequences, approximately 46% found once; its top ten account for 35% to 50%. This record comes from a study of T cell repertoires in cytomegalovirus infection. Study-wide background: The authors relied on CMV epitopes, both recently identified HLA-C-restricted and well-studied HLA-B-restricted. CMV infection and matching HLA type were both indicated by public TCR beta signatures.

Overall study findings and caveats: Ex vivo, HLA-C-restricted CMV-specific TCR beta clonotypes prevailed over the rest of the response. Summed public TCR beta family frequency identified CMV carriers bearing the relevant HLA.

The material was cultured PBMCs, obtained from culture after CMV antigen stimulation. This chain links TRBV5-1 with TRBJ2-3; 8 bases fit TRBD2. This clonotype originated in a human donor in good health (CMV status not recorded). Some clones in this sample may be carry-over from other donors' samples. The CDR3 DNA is TGCGCCAGCAGCGAGAGCGGGAGTCACACAGATACGCAGTATTTT. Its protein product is CASSESGSHTDTQYF.